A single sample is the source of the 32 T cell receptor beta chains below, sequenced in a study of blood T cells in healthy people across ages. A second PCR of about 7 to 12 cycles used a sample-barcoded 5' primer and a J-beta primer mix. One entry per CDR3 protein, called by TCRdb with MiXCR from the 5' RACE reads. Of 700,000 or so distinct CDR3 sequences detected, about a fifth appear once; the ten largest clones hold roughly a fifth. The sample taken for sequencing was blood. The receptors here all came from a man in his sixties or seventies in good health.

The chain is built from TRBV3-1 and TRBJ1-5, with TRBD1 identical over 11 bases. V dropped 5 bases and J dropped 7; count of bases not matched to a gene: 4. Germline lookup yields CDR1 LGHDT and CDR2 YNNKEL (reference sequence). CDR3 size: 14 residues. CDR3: CASSARTGGQPQHF. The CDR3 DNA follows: TGTGCCAGCAGCGCACGGACAGGGGGCCAGCCCCAGCATTTT. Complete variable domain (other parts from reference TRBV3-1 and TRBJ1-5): DTAVSQTPKYLVTQMGNDKSIKCEQNLGHDTMYWYKQDSKKFLKIMFSYNNKELIINETVPNRFSPKSPDKAHLNLHINSLELGDSAVYFCASSARTGGQPQHFGDGTRLSIL.

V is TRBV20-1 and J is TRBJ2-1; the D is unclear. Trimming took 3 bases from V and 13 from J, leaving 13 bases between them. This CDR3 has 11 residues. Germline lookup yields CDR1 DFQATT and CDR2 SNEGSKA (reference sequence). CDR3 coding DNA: TGCAGTGCTAGTAAAATAGGGCACCAGTTCTTC. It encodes CSASKIGHQFF.

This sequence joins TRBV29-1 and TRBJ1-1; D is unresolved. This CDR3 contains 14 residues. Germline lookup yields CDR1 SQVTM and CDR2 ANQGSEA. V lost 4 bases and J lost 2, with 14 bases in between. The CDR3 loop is CSVVSRRLNTEAFF. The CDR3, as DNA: TGCAGCGTTGTTTCGCGACGCCTCAACACTGAAGCTTTCTTT.

The chain's CDR3 is CASSSTSLSQDTQYF. CDR3 in DNA: TGTGCCAGCAGTTCGACTAGCCTTTCACAAGATACGCAGTATTTT. This rearrangement joins TRBV7-3 to TRBJ2-3; 7 bases agree with TRBD2. V dropped 6 bases and J dropped 5; count of bases not matched to a gene: 11. From germline, CDR1 is SGHTA and CDR2 FQGTGA. This CDR3 is 15 amino acids long. The full variable domain, rest sourced from reference TRBV7-3 and TRBJ2-3, is GAGVSQTPSNKVTEKGKYVELRCDPISGHTALYWYRQSLGQGPEFLIYFQGTGAADDSGLPNDRFFAVRPEGSVSTLKIQRTERGDSAVYLCASSSTSLSQDTQYFGPGTRLTVL.

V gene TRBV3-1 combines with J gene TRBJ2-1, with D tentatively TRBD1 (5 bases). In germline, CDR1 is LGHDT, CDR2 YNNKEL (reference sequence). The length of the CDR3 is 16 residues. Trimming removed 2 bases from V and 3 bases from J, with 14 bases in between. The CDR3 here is CASSQFGPDSYNEQFF. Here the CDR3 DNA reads TGTGCCAGCAGCCAATTCGGCCCCGACAGCTACAATGAGCAGTTCTTC.

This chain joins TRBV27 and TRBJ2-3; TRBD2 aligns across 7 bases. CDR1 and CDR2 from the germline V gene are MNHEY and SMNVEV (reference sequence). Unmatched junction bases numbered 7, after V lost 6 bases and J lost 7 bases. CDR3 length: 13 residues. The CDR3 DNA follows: TGTGCCAGCAGGGCTAGCGGAGAGAATACGCAGTATTTT. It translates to CASRASGENTQYF.

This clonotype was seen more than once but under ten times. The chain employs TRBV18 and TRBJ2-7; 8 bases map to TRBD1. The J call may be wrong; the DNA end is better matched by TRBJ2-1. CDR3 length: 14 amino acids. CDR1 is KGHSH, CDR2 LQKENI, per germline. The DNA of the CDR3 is TGTGCCAGCTCACCCCAGGGGGCATGGAATGAGCAGTTCTTC. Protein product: CASSPQGAWNEQFF.

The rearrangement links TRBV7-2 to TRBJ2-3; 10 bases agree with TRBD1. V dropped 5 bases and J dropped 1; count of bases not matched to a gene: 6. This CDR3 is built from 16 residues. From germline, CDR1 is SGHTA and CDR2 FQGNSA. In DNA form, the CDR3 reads TGTGCCAGCAGCCTAGGACAGGGGGTAGGCACAGATACGCAGTATTTT. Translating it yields CASSLGQGVGTDTQYF.

For the CDR3, the DNA is TGCAGCGCAATCGGACAGGGCTATGGCTACACCTTC. This gives the protein CSAIGQGYGYTF. The V call is TRBV29-1, the J call TRBJ1-2; 8 nucleotides line up with TRBD1. Germline V gives CDR1 SQVTM, CDR2 ANQGSEA. The CDR3 loop spans 12 amino acids. Losses at the gene ends were 7 bases for V and 4 bases for J; bases not matched to a gene: 5.

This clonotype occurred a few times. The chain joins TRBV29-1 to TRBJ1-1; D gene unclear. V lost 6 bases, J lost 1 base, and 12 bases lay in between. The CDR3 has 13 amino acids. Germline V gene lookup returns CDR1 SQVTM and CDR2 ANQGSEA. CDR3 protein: CSVHLTPNTEAFF. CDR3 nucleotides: TGCAGCGTCCATCTGACACCGAACACTGAAGCTTTCTTT. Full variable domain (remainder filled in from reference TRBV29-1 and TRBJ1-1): SAVISQKPSRDICQRGTSLTIQCQVDSQVTMMFWYRQQPGQSLTLIATANQGSEATYESGFVIDKFPISRPNLTFSTLTVSNMSPEDSSIYLCSVHLTPNTEAFFGQGTRLTVV.

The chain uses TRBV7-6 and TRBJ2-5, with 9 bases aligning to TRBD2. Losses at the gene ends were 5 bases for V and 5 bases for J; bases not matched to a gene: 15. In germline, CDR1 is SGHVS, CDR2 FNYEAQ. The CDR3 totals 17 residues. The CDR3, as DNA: TGTGCCAGCAGCATAGTCGGTCTAGCGGGGACAAGGGAGACCCAGTACTTC. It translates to CASSIVGLAGTRETQYF.

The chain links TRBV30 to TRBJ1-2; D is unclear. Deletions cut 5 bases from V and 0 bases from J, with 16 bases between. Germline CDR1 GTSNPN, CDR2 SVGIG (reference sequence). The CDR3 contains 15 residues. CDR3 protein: CAWANPGSPNYGYTF. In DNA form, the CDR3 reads TGTGCCTGGGCGAACCCTGGCAGCCCTAACTATGGCTACACCTTC.

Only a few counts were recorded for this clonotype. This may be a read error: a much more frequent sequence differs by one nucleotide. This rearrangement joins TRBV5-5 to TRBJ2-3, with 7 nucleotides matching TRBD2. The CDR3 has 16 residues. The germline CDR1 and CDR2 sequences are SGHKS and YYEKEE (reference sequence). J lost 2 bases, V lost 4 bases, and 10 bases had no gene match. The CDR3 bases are TGTGCCAGCAGCCTCGAGCAGGGACTATACACAGATACGCAGTATTTT. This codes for CASSLEQGLYTDTQYF.

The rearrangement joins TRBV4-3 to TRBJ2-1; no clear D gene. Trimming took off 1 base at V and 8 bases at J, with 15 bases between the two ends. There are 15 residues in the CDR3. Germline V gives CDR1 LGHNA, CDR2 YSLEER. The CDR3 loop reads CASSQGRSGVHEQFF. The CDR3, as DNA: TGCGCCAGCAGCCAAGGGCGTAGTGGGGTCCATGAGCAGTTCTTC.

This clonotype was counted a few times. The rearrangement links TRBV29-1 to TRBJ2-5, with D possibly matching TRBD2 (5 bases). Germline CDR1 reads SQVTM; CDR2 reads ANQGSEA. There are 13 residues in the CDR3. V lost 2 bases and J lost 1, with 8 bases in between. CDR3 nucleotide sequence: TGCAGCGTTGAATTGGGAGTCCAAGAGACCCAGTACTTC. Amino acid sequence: CSVELGVQETQYF.

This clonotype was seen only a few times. In DNA, the CDR3 is TGTGCCAGCAGTTACTTCGGGAGGGCTAATGAGCAGTTCTTC. It yields the protein CASSYFGRANEQFF. V usage is TRBV6-5 and J usage is TRBJ2-7, with 8 bases matching TRBD2. The J call may be wrong; the DNA end is better matched by TRBJ2-1. This CDR3 contains 14 residues. Germline lookup yields CDR1 MNHEY and CDR2 SVGAGI.

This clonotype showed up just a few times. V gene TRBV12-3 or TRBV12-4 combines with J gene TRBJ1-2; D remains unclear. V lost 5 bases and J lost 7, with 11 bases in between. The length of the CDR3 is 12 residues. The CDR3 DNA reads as TGTGCCAGCAGTCACTCGGAAGGTGGCTACACCTTC. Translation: CASSHSEGGYTF.

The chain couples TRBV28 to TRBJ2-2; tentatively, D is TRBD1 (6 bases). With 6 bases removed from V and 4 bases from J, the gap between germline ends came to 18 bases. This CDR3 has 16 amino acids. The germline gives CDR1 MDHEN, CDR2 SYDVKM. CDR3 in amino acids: CASRDPGTRATGELFF. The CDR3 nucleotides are TGTGCCAGCAGGGACCCCGGGACAAGGGCCACCGGGGAGCTGTTTTTT.

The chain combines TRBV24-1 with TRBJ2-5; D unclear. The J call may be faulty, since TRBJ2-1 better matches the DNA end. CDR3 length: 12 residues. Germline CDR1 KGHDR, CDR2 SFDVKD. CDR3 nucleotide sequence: TGTGCCACCAGTGATTATCACAATGAGCAGTTCTTC. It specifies CATSDYHNEQFF.

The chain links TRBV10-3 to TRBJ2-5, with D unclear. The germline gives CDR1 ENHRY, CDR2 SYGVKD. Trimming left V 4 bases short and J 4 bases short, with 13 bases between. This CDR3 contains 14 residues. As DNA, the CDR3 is TGTGCCATCAGTGGGTCAGGCCCTCGAGAGACCCAGTACTTC. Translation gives CAISGSGPRETQYF.

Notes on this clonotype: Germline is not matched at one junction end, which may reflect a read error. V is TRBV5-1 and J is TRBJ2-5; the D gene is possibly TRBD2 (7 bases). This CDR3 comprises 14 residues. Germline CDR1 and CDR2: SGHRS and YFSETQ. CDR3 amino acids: CASSLEGFGGREFF. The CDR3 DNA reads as TGCGCCAGCAGCTTGGAAGGATTCGGGGGGCGGGAGTTCTTC.

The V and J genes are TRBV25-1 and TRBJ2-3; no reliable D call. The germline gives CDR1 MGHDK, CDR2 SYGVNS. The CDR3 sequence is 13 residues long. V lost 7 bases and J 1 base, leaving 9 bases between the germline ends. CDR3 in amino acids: CASTLRGTDTQYF. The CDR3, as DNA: TGTGCCAGCACTCTAAGGGGCACAGATACGCAGTATTTT.

CDR3 region: CASSPGGQVTEAFF. The CDR3 DNA reads as TGCGCCAGCAGCCCAGGGGGACAGGTTACTGAAGCTTTCTTT. The V call is TRBV5-1, the J call TRBJ1-1, with TRBD1 matching over 8 bases. This CDR3 comprises 14 residues. J lost 5 bases, V lost 4 bases, and 7 bases had no gene match. Germline V gives CDR1 SGHRS, CDR2 YFSETQ.

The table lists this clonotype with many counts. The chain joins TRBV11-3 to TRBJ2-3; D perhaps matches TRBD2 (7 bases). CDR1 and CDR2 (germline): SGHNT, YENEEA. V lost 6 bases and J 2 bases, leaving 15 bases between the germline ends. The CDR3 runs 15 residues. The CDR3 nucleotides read TGTGCCAGCAGTTTGGGCGGGGGCCACACAGATACGCAGTATTTT. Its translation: CASSLGGGHTDTQYF. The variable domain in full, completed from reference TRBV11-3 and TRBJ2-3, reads EAGVVQSPRYKIIEKKQPVAFWCNPISGHNTLYWYLQNLGQGPELLIRYENEEAVDDSQLPKDRFSAERLKGVDSTLKIQPAELGDSAVYLCASSLGGGHTDTQYFGPGTRLTVL.

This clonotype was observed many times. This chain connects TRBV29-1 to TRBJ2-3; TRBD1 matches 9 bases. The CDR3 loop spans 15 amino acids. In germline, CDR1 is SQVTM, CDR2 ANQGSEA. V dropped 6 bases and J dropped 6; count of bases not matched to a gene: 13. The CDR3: CSVLITGTGSDTQYF. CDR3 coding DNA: TGCAGCGTACTTATCACCGGGACAGGGTCCGATACGCAGTATTTT.

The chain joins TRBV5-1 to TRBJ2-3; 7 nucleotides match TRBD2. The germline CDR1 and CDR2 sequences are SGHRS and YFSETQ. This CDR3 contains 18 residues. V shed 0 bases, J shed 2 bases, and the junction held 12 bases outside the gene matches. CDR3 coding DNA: TGCGCCAGCAGCTTGGTTAGCGGGTCCATTATTTTCACAGATACGCAGTATTTT. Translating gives CASSLVSGSIIFTDTQYF.

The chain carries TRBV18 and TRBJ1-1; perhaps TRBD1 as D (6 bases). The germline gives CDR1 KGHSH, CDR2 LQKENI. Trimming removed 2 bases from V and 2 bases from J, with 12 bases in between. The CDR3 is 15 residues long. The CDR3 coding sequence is TGTGCCAGCTCACCATTCGAGGGGGGCAACACTGAAGCTTTCTTT. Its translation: CASSPFEGGNTEAFF. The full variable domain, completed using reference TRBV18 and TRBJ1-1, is NAGVMQNPRHLVRRRGQEARLRCSPMKGHSHVYWYRQLPEEGLKFMVYLQKENIIDESGMPKERFSAEFPKEGPSILRIQQVVRGDSAAYFCASSPFEGGNTEAFFGQGTRLTVV.

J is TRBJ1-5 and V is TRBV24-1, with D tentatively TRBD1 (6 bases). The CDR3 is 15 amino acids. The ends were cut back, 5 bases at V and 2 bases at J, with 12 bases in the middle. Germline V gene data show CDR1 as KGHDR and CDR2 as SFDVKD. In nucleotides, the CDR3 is TGTGCCACCAGTGCTGCCGGGGGCGGCAATCAGCCCCAGCATTTT. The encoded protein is CATSAAGGGNQPQHF.

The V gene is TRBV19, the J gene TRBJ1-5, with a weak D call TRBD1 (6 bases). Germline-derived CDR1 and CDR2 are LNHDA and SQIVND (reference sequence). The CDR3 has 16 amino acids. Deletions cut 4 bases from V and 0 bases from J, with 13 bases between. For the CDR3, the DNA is TGTGCCAGTAGTACGACAGGCGTAGCTAGCAATCAGCCCCAGCATTTT. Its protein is CASSTTGVASNQPQHF.

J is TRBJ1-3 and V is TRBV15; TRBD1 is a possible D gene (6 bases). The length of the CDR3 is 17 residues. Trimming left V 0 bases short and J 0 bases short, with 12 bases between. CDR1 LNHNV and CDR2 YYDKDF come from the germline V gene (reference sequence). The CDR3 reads CATSRERGGVSGNTIYF. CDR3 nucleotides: TGTGCCACCAGCAGAGAGAGAGGGGGAGTCTCTGGAAACACCATATATTTT.

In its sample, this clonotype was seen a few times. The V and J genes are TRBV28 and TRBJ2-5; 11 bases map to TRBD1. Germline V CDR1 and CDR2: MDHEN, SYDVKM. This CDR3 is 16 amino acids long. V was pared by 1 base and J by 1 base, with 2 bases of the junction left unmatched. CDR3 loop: CASSLSGTGGQETQYF. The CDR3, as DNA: TGTGCCAGCAGTTTATCAGGGACAGGGGGCCAAGAGACCCAGTACTTC.

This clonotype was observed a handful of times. The CDR3 loop is CASTRDTGELFF. The CDR3 nucleotides are TGCGCCAGCACGCGGGACACCGGGGAGCTGTTTTTT. The chain links TRBV5-1 to TRBJ2-2, with D tentatively TRBD2 (5 bases). CDR3 length equals 12 residues. Germline CDR1 is SGHRS and CDR2 is YFSETQ. V was trimmed by 6 bases and J by 3 bases, leaving 6 bases between them.